These 28 T cell receptor beta chains were all obtained from the same sample, sequenced in a study of blood T cell repertoires in COVID-19. Libraries were prepared by immunoSEQ multiplex PCR; TCRdb keeps only in-frame clonotypes and omits some of them. Here the sample spans around 320,000 clones, roughly 90% being singletons. What was sequenced was peripheral blood. These receptors originate from a young woman with COVID-19, enrolled during active disease.

The rearrangement joins TRBV7-9 to TRBJ1-1; a weak D match, TRBD1 (5 bases). This CDR3 is 15 amino acids long. Per the germline V gene, CDR1 is SEHNR and CDR2 is FQNEAQ (reference sequence). Trimming cost V 6 bases and J 3 bases, with 17 bases left between them. CDR3 region: CASSHKRGKHTEAFF. DNA of the CDR3: TGTGCCAGCAGTCATAAACGGGGGAAACACACTGAAGCTTTCTTT.

The chain employs TRBV10-1 and TRBJ1-1; D is unclear. The V end was cut by 9 bases, the J end by 6 bases, with 8 bases between. Germline CDR1 is WNHNN and CDR2 is SYGVQD (reference sequence). This CDR3 has 10 residues. The CDR3 is CARPVAEAFF. The CDR3 bases are TGCGCCAGGCCGGTGGCTGAAGCTTTCTTT.

V and J are TRBV29-1 and TRBJ2-4, with D possibly being TRBD2 (7 bases). The ends were cut back, 4 bases at V and 4 bases at J, with 17 bases in the middle. The CDR3 covers 15 residues. The germline V gene has CDR1 SQVTM and CDR2 ANQGSEA. CDR3 residues: CSVGWGGRGKNIQYF. As DNA, the CDR3 is TGCAGCGTTGGATGGGGGGGCCGGGGAAAAAACATTCAGTACTTC.

This clone was observed once. The V and J genes are TRBV19 and TRBJ2-3, with D hard to call. CDR3 length equals 12 residues. Germline V gives CDR1 LNHDA, CDR2 SQIVND (reference sequence). Trimming removed 4 bases from V and 6 bases from J, with 8 bases in between. In nucleotides, the CDR3 is TGTGCCAGTAGTACAGGTGTTGATACGCAGTATTTT. Protein: CASSTGVDTQYF.

The chain links TRBV6-5 to TRBJ2-1, with TRBD2 identical over 14 bases. CDR3 length equals 15 residues. After removal of 6 bases from V and 9 bases from J, the junction contained 7 bases not matched to a gene. The V gene's germline CDR1 is MNHEY and CDR2 SVGAGI. DNA of the CDR3: TGTGCCAGCAGCGAGGGACTAGCGGGGGCGAGTGAGCAGTTCTTC. Translated, it gives CASSEGLAGASEQFF.

The chain carries TRBV7-2 and TRBJ1-1, with D possibly matching TRBD1 (5 bases). The V end was cut by 3 bases, the J end by 3 bases, with 14 bases between. Germline V gene sequence: CDR1 SGHTA, CDR2 FQGNSA. The CDR3 is 15 residues long. DNA for the CDR3: TGTGCCAGCAGCTTCCACGGGGGAGAGTACACTGAAGCTTTCTTT. Amino acids: CASSFHGGEYTEAFF. Looking up the rest from reference TRBV7-2 and TRBJ1-1 gives the full variable domain: GAGVSQSPSNKVTEKGKDVELRCDPISGHTALYWYRQSLGQGLEFLIYFQGNSAPDKSGLPSDRFSAERTGGSVSTLTIQRTQQEDSAVYLCASSFHGGEYTEAFFGQGTRLTVV.

The chain is built from TRBV7-9 and TRBJ2-5, with D unresolved. The ends were cut back, 4 bases at V and 2 bases at J, with 8 bases in the middle. There are 13 residues in the CDR3. Germline V gene sequence: CDR1 SEHNR, CDR2 FQNEAQ (reference sequence). CDR3 in amino acids: CASSSFGQETQYF. The CDR3 coding sequence is TGTGCCAGCAGCTCCTTCGGGCAAGAGACCCAGTACTTC. The full variable domain, its missing parts supplied by reference TRBV7-9 and TRBJ2-5, is DTGVSQNPRHKITKRGQNVTFRCDPISEHNRLYWYRQTLGQGPEFLTYFQNEAQLEKSRLLSDRFSAERPKGSFSTLEIQRTEQGDSAMYLCASSSFGQETQYFGPGTRLLVL.

V is TRBV27 and J is TRBJ1-1; 9 bases map to TRBD1. The CDR3 has 15 amino acids. The germline gives CDR1 MNHEY, CDR2 SMNVEV (reference sequence). With V trimmed by 2 bases and J by 4 bases, 5 bases remained unmatched. The CDR3 loop reads CASSLHRGRCTEAFF. The CDR3 nucleotides are TGTGCCAGCAGTTTACACAGGGGGCGGTGCACTGAAGCTTTCTTT.

This chain links TRBV5-4 with TRBJ2-7; TRBD1 is a possible D gene (5 bases). The germline V gene encodes CDR1 SGHNT and CDR2 YYREEE (reference sequence). Trimming removed 0 bases from V and 5 bases from J, with 12 bases in between. The CDR3 runs 14 residues. CDR3 loop: CASSLEGWGDEQYF. The DNA for the CDR3 is TGTGCCAGCAGCTTGGAGGGATGGGGCGACGAGCAGTACTTC.

This chain uses TRBV27 with TRBJ2-7; possibly TRBD1 for D (5 bases). V was cut by 3 bases and J by 3 bases, with 9 bases left in between. Germline CDR1 reads MNHEY; CDR2 reads SMNVEV (reference sequence). The CDR3 has 13 residues. In nucleotides, the CDR3 is TGTGCCAGCAGTTTGGGGCAGTACTACGAGCAGTACTTC. Translated: CASSLGQYYEQYF.

In its sample, this clone was seen once. This sequence joins TRBV12-3 or TRBV12-4 and TRBJ1-5; tentative D call: TRBD1 (6 bases). This CDR3 contains 12 residues. Trimming left V 6 bases short and J 7 bases short, with 10 bases between. CDR3 DNA sequence: TGTGCCAGCAGGGACAGAGGACAGCCCCAGCATTTT. Protein: CASRDRGQPQHF.

For the CDR3, the DNA is TGCGCCAGCAGCTTGGCCCCGGACAGCCCGAGCACTGAAGCTTTCTTT. It is translated as CASSLAPDSPSTEAFF. V is TRBV5-1 and J is TRBJ1-1, with D perhaps matching TRBD1 (6 bases). With 0 bases removed from V and 4 bases from J, the gap between germline ends came to 16 bases. The CDR3 runs to 16 residues. The germline CDR1 and CDR2 sequences are SGHRS and YFSETQ.

CDR3 bases: TGTGCCAGCAGCCATCGAGGGGACAGAAACTATGGCTACACCTTC. This codes for CASSHRGDRNYGYTF. The chain couples TRBV3-1 (or the pseudogene TRBV3-2) to TRBJ1-2; 7 bases align to TRBD1. V lost 3 bases and J lost 2; bases outside the gene matches: 6. Germline CDR1 is LGHDT and CDR2 is YNNKEL (reference sequence). The CDR3 spans 15 residues.

This clone was detected only a few times. The chain is built from TRBV9 and TRBJ2-7, with a possible D match to TRBD1 (5 bases). Germline CDR1 is SGDLS and CDR2 is YYNGEE. The CDR3 has 14 residues. V lost 1 base and J 3 bases, leaving 11 bases between the germline ends. The CDR3 bases are TGTGCCAGCAGCGTATTCGACAGCAGCTACGAGCAGTACTTC. It is translated as CASSVFDSSYEQYF.

The chain carries TRBV4-1 and TRBJ2-5; a weak D match, TRBD1 (6 bases). V lost 1 base to trimming and J lost 5 bases, with 17 bases between them. The CDR3 runs to 16 residues. Germline loops: CDR1 MGHRA, CDR2 YSYEKL. As DNA, the CDR3 is TGCGCCAGCAGCCAAGGCTCGGCGCTAGGACAGGAGACCCAGTACTTC. It codes for CASSQGSALGQETQYF.

The chain carries TRBV25-1 and TRBJ2-5, with 10 bases fitting TRBD2. The germline gives CDR1 MGHDK, CDR2 SYGVNS. V was clipped by 5 bases and J by 2 bases; unmatched bases: 11. There are 17 residues in the CDR3. CDR3 nucleotide sequence: TGTGCCAGCAGTCAGGGGCGACTAGCGGGTTCTCAAGAGACCCAGTACTTC. Its translation is CASSQGRLAGSQETQYF.

This clone was recorded once. The V gene is TRBV5-1, the J gene TRBJ2-2; 10 nucleotides match TRBD2. Germline V lookup: CDR1 SGHRS, CDR2 YFSETQ. CDR3 length equals 17 residues. Losses at the gene ends were 1 base for V and 2 bases for J; bases not matched to a gene: 5. The CDR3 bases are TGCGCCAGCAGCTTGACTAGCGGGGCCCCCAACACCGGGGAGCTGTTTTTT. The encoded protein is CASSLTSGAPNTGELFF. The full variable domain, rest sourced from reference TRBV5-1 and TRBJ2-2, is KAGVTQTPRYLIKTRGQQVTLSCSPISGHRSVSWYQQTPGQGLQFLFEYFSETQRNKGNFPGRFSGRQFSNSRSEMNVSTLELGDSALYLCASSLTSGAPNTGELFFGEGSRLTVL.

This chain links TRBV11-2 with TRBJ2-5, with 11 positions matching TRBD2. V was clipped by 5 bases and J by 4 bases; unmatched bases: 9. The germline gives CDR1 SGHAT, CDR2 FQNNGV. The CDR3 length is 16 residues. CDR3 DNA sequence: TGTGCCAGCAGCCCAAATAGCGGGGGGGGCGGAGAGACCCAGTACTTC. Amino acids: CASSPNSGGGGETQYF.

The rearrangement joins TRBV30 to TRBJ2-3, with D perhaps TRBD2 (5 bases). The germline gives CDR1 GTSNPN, CDR2 SVGIG (reference sequence). This CDR3 is 13 amino acids long. V shed 4 bases and J shed 0 bases, with 8 bases lying between them. The CDR3 nucleotides are TGTGCCTGGACCCGGACTAGCACAGATACGCAGTATTTT. Translation gives CAWTRTSTDTQYF.

V usage is TRBV10-2 and J usage is TRBJ2-3; the match to TRBD2 covers 8 bases. Looked up from germline, CDR1 is WSHSY and CDR2 is SAAADI. With 3 bases clipped from V and 10 bases from J, the junction kept 15 bases outside the gene matches. The CDR3 spans 16 residues. For the CDR3, the DNA is TGCGCCAGCAGTGATTTAGCAGCGGGGGCCGGGTTTGCGCAGTATTTT. It encodes CASSDLAAGAGFAQYF.

V and J are TRBV28 and TRBJ1-1; 8 nucleotides line up with TRBD1. The CDR3 runs 14 residues. CDR1 is MDHEN and CDR2 is SYDVKM in the germline V gene. V was pared by 6 bases and J by 3 bases, with 6 bases of the junction left unmatched. The CDR3 DNA follows: TGTGCCAGCAGATCGGGACAGGTTTACACTGAAGCTTTCTTT. It translates to CASRSGQVYTEAFF.

The V and J genes are TRBV7-2 and TRBJ1-5; D is possibly TRBD1 (6 bases). The germline V gene has CDR1 SGHTA and CDR2 FQGNSA. The V end was cut by 6 bases, the J end by 4 bases, with 13 bases between. The length of the CDR3 is 14 residues. The DNA for the CDR3 is TGTGCCAGCAGTTGGAAACAGGGTAATCAGCCCCAGCATTTT. Protein product: CASSWKQGNQPQHF.

The chain links TRBV5-1 to TRBJ2-3, with D possibly being TRBD2 (5 bases). The ends were cut back, 4 bases at V and 4 bases at J, with 13 bases in the middle. The CDR3 extends over 14 amino acids. Germline CDR1 is SGHRS and CDR2 is YFSETQ. The CDR3 spells CASSPTSAPDTQYF. The CDR3 nucleotides read TGCGCCAGCAGCCCAACTAGTGCCCCAGATACGCAGTATTTT.

This clone was counted a few times. This chain joins TRBV3-1 (or the pseudogene TRBV3-2) and TRBJ1-2, with 9 bases fitting TRBD1. This CDR3 has 13 residues. V was pared by 3 bases and J by 6 bases, with 2 bases of the junction left unmatched. Per germline, CDR1 LGHDT and CDR2 YNNKEL (reference sequence). This CDR3 reads CASSHRQGDGYTF. The DNA for the CDR3 is TGTGCCAGCAGCCACCGACAGGGGGATGGCTACACCTTC.

Here the CDR3 reads CASSTRDSIVGTEAFF. The CDR3 DNA sequence: TGTGCCAGCAGCACCCGGGACAGTATAGTCGGAACTGAAGCTTTCTTT. This chain connects TRBV9 to TRBJ1-1; 7 bases match TRBD1. The germline gives CDR1 SGDLS, CDR2 YYNGEE. V dropped 4 bases and J dropped 5; count of bases not matched to a gene: 14. The CDR3 length is 16 residues.

This clone appeared a few times. The chain links TRBV20-1 to TRBJ2-1; D unresolved. The CDR3 consists of 11 residues. V shed 6 bases and J shed 8 bases, with 11 bases lying between them. Germline V gives CDR1 DFQATT, CDR2 SNEGSKA (reference sequence). The CDR3 DNA reads TGCAGTGCCCCCGACTGGGATGAGCAGTTCTTC. It translates to CSAPDWDEQFF.

The chain is built from TRBV27 and TRBJ2-1; D not certain. The V gene lost 3 bases and the J gene lost 5 bases, with 8 bases spanning the gap. This CDR3 is 13 amino acids long. Per the germline V gene, CDR1 is MNHEY and CDR2 is SMNVEV (reference sequence). The CDR3 spells CASSFSAHNEQFF. The CDR3 nucleotides are TGTGCCAGCAGTTTTAGTGCCCACAATGAGCAGTTCTTC.

This chain joins TRBV4-2 and TRBJ2-1; a possible D gene is TRBD2 (6 bases). This CDR3 is 16 amino acids long. CDR1 and CDR2 (germline): LGHNA, YNFKEQ. V was shortened by 3 bases and J by 6 bases, with 18 bases between the two germline ends. CDR3 nucleotides: TGTGCCAGCAGCCACCTCACACGGGGGTCCCCCAATGAGCAGTTCTTC. Protein: CASSHLTRGSPNEQFF.